One and the same sample provided the 20 T cell receptor beta chains below, sequenced in a study of blood T cells in healthy people across ages. Next came a second PCR, run for about 6 to 12 cycles, which used a sample-barcoded 5' primer along with a J-beta primer mix. TCRdb reprocessed the 5' RACE reads with MiXCR, giving one entry per CDR3 protein. The sample lists around 1,500,000 distinct CDR3 sequences, 35% to 45% occurring once. Specimen: blood. The receptors originated from a young woman in good health.

This clonotype was counted between two and nine times. This chain connects TRBV9 to TRBJ2-1, with unresolved D. In germline, CDR1 is SGDLS, CDR2 YYNGEE. V was cut by 2 bases and J by 9 bases, with 6 bases left in between. CDR3 size: 11 residues. CDR3 bases: TGTGCCAGCAGCGTGTCTAGTGAGCAGTTCTTC. Amino acid sequence: CASSVSSEQFF.

This chain connects TRBV6-1 to TRBJ1-6, with D perhaps matching TRBD1 (6 bases). CDR3 length equals 15 residues. The germline V gene encodes CDR1 MNHNS and CDR2 SASEGT. Trimming removed 4 bases from V and 4 bases from J, with 11 bases in between. CDR3 region: CASSAGGGYNSPLHF. In nucleotides, the CDR3 is TGTGCCAGCAGTGCCGGGGGCGGTTATAATTCACCCCTCCACTTT.

This clonotype was observed a handful of times. The V call is TRBV2, the J call TRBJ1-2; D call uncertain. The CDR3 loop spans 15 amino acids. Germline loops: CDR1 SNHLY, CDR2 FYNNEI. The V gene lost 7 bases and the J gene lost 7 bases, with 22 bases spanning the gap. The CDR3 DNA reads as TGTGCCAGCATCAGTCCACTCCTTAGCCTAGGTGGCTACACCTTC. The encoded protein is CASISPLLSLGGYTF.

The chain recombines TRBV6-6 with TRBJ2-7; the D gene is possibly TRBD2 (5 bases). CDR1 and CDR2 from the germline V gene are MNHNY and SVGAGI (reference sequence). Trimming took off 0 bases at V and 6 bases at J, with 15 bases between the two ends. The CDR3 is 15 amino acids. The CDR3 coding sequence is TGTGCCAGCAGTTACTCGCAGCCTAGCCGGGCCGAGCAGTACTTC. Amino acids: CASSYSQPSRAEQYF.

The CDR3 spells CASSSPGTVPGEQFF. Here the CDR3 DNA reads TGCGCCAGCAGCTCCCCCGGGACAGTCCCAGGTGAGCAGTTCTTC. The chain employs TRBV5-1 and TRBJ2-1, with 7 bases matching TRBD1. This CDR3 has 15 residues. After removal of 3 bases from V and 9 bases from J, the junction contained 12 bases not matched to a gene. In germline, CDR1 is SGHRS, CDR2 YFSETQ.

This clonotype was counted a few times. V usage is TRBV29-1 and J usage is TRBJ2-1; D is possibly TRBD1 or TRBD2 (5 bases each). Germline V gene lookup returns CDR1 SQVTM and CDR2 ANQGSEA. V dropped 2 bases and J dropped 10 bases, with 21 bases sitting between them. The CDR3 runs to 15 residues. This CDR3 reads CSVERSRSGPREQFF. CDR3 nucleotides: TGCAGCGTTGAAAGGAGTAGGTCGGGACCGAGGGAGCAGTTCTTC.

V and J are TRBV20-1 and TRBJ2-2, with no clear D. This CDR3 is 11 amino acids long. The V and J ends lost 3 bases and 7 bases respectively, with 6 bases between them. From germline, CDR1 is DFQATT and CDR2 SNEGSKA (reference sequence). The DNA for the CDR3 is TGCAGTGCTAGGCAAGGCGGGGAGCTGTTTTTT. The encoded protein is CSARQGGELFF.

V gene TRBV7-9 combines with J gene TRBJ2-2; D gene ambiguous. This CDR3 spans 15 amino acids. Germline V lookup: CDR1 SEHNR, CDR2 FQNEAQ (reference sequence). Trimming left V 5 bases short and J 0 bases short, with 10 bases between. CDR3 in amino acids: CASSPSYSNTGELFF. The CDR3 DNA follows: TGTGCCAGCAGCCCCAGTTATTCGAACACCGGGGAGCTGTTTTTT.

The gene calls are TRBV25-1 and TRBJ2-3; no reliable D call. The germline V gene encodes CDR1 MGHDK and CDR2 SYGVNS. This CDR3 contains 11 residues. Trimming left V 8 bases short and J 4 bases short, with 7 bases between. The CDR3 DNA is TGTGCCAGCGGCGACCCAGATACGCAGTATTTT. Residues: CASGDPDTQYF. Filled out from reference TRBV25-1 and TRBJ2-3, the complete variable domain reads EADIYQTPRYLVIGTGKKITLECSQTMGHDKMYWYQQDPGMELHLIHYSYGVNSTEKGDLSSESTVSRIRTEHFPLTLESARPSHTSQYLCASGDPDTQYFGPGTRLTVL.

This clonotype was found a few times. The chain uses TRBV20-1 and TRBJ2-3; 9 positions agree with TRBD1. With V trimmed by 1 base and J by 1 base, 3 bases remained unmatched. Germline V CDR1 and CDR2: DFQATT, SNEGSKA (reference sequence). This CDR3 spans 15 amino acids. The CDR3 protein is CSARGGQGRTDTQYF. The CDR3 DNA reads as TGCAGTGCTAGAGGGGGACAGGGCCGCACAGATACGCAGTATTTT.

The chain combines TRBV3-1 with TRBJ1-4, with 8 bases lining up with TRBD1. The germline V gene has CDR1 LGHDT and CDR2 YNNKEL (reference sequence). The CDR3 covers 15 residues. The trim removed 0 bases at V and 11 bases at J, leaving 8 bases unmatched. The DNA for the CDR3 is TGTGCCAGCAGCCAAGAGGGACAGGACAGTCGGAAACTGTTTTTT. Protein: CASSQEGQDSRKLFF.

V usage is TRBV9 and J usage is TRBJ1-2, with no clear D. This CDR3 has 15 residues. The germline gives CDR1 SGDLS, CDR2 YYNGEE. Trimming removed 4 bases from V and 3 bases from J, with 16 bases in between. CDR3 residues: CASSLGQTNYYGYTF. CDR3 DNA sequence: TGTGCCAGCAGCTTAGGGCAGACGAATTACTATGGCTACACCTTC.

This rearrangement joins TRBV5-1 to TRBJ2-7; maybe TRBD2 (6 bases). This CDR3 has 13 residues. Germline CDR1 and CDR2: SGHRS and YFSETQ. Trimming removed 2 bases at V and 6 bases at J, with 12 bases between. The CDR3 nucleotides read TGCGCCAGCAGCTTTTCACTAGCAGGCGAGCAGTACTTC. Translation gives CASSFSLAGEQYF.

The table lists this clonotype with a few counts. The chain employs TRBV4-1 and TRBJ2-7, with D maybe TRBD1 (5 bases). V shed 1 base and J shed 0 bases, with 10 bases lying between them. Per the germline V gene, CDR1 is MGHRA and CDR2 is YSYEKL. The length of the CDR3 is 15 residues. The CDR3 region is CASSQAARGSYEQYF. In DNA, the CDR3 is TGCGCCAGCAGCCAAGCGGCTAGGGGCTCCTACGAGCAGTACTTC.

The genes are TRBV5-6 and TRBJ1-2; 12 bases map to TRBD1. Germline CDR1 SGHDT, CDR2 YYEEEE. The length of the CDR3 is 16 residues. V was pared by 0 bases and J by 3 bases, with 3 bases of the junction left unmatched. CDR3 in amino acids: CASSLAGTGGDYGYTF. The CDR3 DNA reads as TGTGCCAGCAGCTTGGCCGGGACAGGGGGCGACTATGGCTACACCTTC.

The V and J genes are TRBV30 and TRBJ1-1; D gene ambiguous. The CDR3 contains 13 residues. The germline V and J ends were trimmed by 0 bases and 6 bases, with 11 bases remaining between them. Looked up from germline, CDR1 is GTSNPN and CDR2 is SVGIG (reference sequence). The CDR3 loop is CAWSVGQFSEAFF. CDR3 coding DNA: TGTGCCTGGAGTGTCGGGCAGTTTTCTGAAGCTTTCTTT.

The rearrangement uses TRBV5-1 and TRBJ1-4; no definite D call. This CDR3 is built from 14 residues. Deletions cut 4 bases from V and 3 bases from J, with 10 bases between. The germline V gene encodes CDR1 SGHRS and CDR2 YFSETQ. CDR3 DNA sequence: TGCGCCAGCAGCCGCCTTCAGGCTAATGAAAAACTGTTTTTT. This sequence encodes CASSRLQANEKLFF.

The chain joins TRBV4-2 to TRBJ2-7; 9 bases fit TRBD2. Unmatched junction bases numbered 6, after V lost 0 bases and J lost 3 bases. There are 16 residues in the CDR3. Germline CDR1 reads LGHNA; CDR2 reads YNFKEQ. The CDR3 is CASSQDGLAGNYEQYF. For the CDR3, the DNA is TGTGCCAGCAGCCAAGATGGCCTAGCGGGAAACTACGAGCAGTACTTC.

The V call is TRBV7-8, the J call TRBJ2-7; either TRBD1 or TRBD2 may supply D (6 bases each). CDR3 length equals 15 residues. The V and J ends lost 2 bases and 2 bases respectively, with 13 bases between them. Germline CDR1 is SGHVS and CDR2 is FQNEAQ. CDR3 sequence reads: CASSLMRGTAYEQYF. CDR3 in DNA: TGTGCCAGCAGCTTAATGAGGGGGACTGCCTACGAGCAGTACTTC.

The chain joins TRBV5-1 to TRBJ2-2; D uncertain. Germline CDR1 SGHRS, CDR2 YFSETQ. The CDR3 is 13 residues long. V was shortened by 1 base and J by 7 bases, with 8 bases between the two germline ends. The CDR3 reads CASSLSWGGELFF. The CDR3 coding sequence is TGCGCCAGCAGCTTGTCCTGGGGCGGGGAGCTGTTTTTT. Full variable domain (remainder filled in from reference TRBV5-1 and TRBJ2-2): KAGVTQTPRYLIKTRGQQVTLSCSPISGHRSVSWYQQTPGQGLQFLFEYFSETQRNKGNFPGRFSGRQFSNSRSEMNVSTLELGDSALYLCASSLSWGGELFFGEGSRLTVL.